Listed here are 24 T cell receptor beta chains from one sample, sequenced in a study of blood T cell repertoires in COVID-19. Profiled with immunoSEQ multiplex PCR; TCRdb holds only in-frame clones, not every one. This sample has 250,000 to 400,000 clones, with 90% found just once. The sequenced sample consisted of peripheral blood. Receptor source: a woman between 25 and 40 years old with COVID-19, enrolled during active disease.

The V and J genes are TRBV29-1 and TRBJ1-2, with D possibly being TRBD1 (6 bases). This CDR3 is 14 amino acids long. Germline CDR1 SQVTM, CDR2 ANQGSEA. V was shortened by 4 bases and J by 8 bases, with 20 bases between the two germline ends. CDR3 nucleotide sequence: TGCAGCGTTGTTGAACAGGGTATGCTCTCCGGCTACACCTTC. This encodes CSVVEQGMLSGYTF.

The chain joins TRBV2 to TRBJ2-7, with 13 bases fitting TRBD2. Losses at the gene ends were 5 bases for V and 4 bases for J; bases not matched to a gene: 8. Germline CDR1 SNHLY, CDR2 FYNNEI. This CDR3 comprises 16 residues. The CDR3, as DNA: TGTGCCAGCAGTCCTATTCCGGGACTAGCGGGATACGAGCAGTACTTC. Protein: CASSPIPGLAGYEQYF.

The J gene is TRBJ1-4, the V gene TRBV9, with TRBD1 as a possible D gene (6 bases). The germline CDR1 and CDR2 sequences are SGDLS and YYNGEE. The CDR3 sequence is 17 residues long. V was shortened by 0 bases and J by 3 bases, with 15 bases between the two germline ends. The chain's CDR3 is CASSVASAGVPNEKLFF. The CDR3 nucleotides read TGTGCCAGCAGCGTAGCGTCGGCAGGGGTTCCTAATGAAAAACTGTTTTTT.

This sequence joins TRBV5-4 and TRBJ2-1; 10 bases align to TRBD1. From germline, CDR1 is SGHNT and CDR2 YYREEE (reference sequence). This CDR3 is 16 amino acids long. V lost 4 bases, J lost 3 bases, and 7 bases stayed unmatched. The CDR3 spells CASSPWTGGLYNEQFF. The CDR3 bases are TGTGCCAGCAGCCCATGGACAGGGGGTCTCTACAATGAGCAGTTCTTC.

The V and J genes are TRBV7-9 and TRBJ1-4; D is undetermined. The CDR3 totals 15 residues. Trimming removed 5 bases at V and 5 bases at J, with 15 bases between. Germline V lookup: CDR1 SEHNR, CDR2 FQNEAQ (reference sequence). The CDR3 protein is CASSTNRDTNEKLFF. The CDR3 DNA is TGTGCCAGCAGCACCAACAGAGACACAAATGAAAAACTGTTTTTT.

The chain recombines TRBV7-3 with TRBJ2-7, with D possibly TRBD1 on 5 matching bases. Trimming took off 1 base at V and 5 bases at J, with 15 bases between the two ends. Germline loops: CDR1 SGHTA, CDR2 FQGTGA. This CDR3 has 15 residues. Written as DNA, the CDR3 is TGTGCCAGCAGCTTAATTTTGGCAGGGAAGGACGAGCAGTACTTC. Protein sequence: CASSLILAGKDEQYF.

In nucleotides, the CDR3 is TGTGCTAGTGGTTTGGTACGCGAGACTAGCGGGTTCTACAATGAGCAGTTCTTC. This encodes CASGLVRETSGFYNEQFF. The chain joins TRBV12-5 to TRBJ2-1, with TRBD2 matching over 10 bases. From germline, CDR1 is LGHNT and CDR2 FRNRAP. The CDR3 runs 18 residues. The V gene end was trimmed by 0 bases and the J gene end by 3 bases; junction bases not matched to a gene: 8.

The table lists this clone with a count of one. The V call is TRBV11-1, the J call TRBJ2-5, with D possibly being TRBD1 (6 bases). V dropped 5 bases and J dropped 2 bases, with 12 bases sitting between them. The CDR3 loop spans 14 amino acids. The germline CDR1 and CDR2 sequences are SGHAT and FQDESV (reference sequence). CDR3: CASSLRQVQETQYF. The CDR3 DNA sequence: TGTGCCAGCAGCCTAAGACAGGTGCAAGAGACCCAGTACTTC.

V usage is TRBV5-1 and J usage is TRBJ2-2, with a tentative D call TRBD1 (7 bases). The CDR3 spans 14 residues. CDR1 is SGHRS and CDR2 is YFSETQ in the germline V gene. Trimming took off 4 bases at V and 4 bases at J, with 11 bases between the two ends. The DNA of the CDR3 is TGCGCCAGCAGCCCGGAGGGGGCCACCGGGGAGCTGTTTTTT. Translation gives CASSPEGATGELFF.

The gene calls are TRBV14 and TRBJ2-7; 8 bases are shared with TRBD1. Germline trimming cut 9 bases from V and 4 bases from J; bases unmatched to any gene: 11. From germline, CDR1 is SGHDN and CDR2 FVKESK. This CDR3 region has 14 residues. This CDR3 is CARTKRDRRYEQYF. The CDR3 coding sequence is TGTGCCAGGACTAAAAGGGACAGGAGGTACGAGCAGTACTTC.

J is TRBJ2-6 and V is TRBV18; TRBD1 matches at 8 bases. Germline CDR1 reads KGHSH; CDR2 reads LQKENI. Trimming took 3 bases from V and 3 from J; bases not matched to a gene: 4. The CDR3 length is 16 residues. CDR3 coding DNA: TGTGCCAGCTCACCGGGACAGGTTTTTGGGGCCAACGTCCTGACTTTC. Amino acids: CASSPGQVFGANVLTF.

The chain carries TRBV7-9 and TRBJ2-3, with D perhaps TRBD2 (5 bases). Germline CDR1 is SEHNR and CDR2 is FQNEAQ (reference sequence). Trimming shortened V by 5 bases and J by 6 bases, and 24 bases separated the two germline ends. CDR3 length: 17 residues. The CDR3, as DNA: TGTGCCAGCAGCCCCCGGACTCGGGTGTTTTCGTCGGATACGCAGTATTTT. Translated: CASSPRTRVFSSDTQYF.

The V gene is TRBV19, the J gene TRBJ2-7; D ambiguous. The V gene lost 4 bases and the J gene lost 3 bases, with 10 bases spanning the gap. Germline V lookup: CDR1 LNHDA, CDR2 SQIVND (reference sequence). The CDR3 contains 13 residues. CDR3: CASSTQSDYEQYF. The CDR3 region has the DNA TGTGCCAGTAGTACTCAGTCTGACTACGAGCAGTACTTC.

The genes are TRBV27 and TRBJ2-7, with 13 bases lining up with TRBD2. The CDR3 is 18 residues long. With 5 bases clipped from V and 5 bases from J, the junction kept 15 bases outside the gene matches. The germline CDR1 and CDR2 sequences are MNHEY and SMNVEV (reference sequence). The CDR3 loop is CASSTRTSGRGLSDEQYF. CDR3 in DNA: TGTGCCAGCAGTACTCGGACTAGCGGGAGAGGTTTAAGCGACGAGCAGTACTTC.

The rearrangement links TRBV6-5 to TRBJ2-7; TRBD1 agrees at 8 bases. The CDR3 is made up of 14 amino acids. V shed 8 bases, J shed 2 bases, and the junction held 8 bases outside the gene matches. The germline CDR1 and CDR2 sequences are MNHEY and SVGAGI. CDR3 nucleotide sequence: TGTGCCAGCTGGGGACAGGAGCCGACCTACGAGCAGTACTTC. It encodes CASWGQEPTYEQYF.

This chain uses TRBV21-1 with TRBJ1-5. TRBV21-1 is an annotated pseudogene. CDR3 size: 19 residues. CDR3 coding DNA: TGTGCCAGCAGCAAAGCCCGCCTGGGGGGGACCCATAGCAATCAGCCCCAGCATTTT. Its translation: CASSKARLGGTHSNQPQHF.

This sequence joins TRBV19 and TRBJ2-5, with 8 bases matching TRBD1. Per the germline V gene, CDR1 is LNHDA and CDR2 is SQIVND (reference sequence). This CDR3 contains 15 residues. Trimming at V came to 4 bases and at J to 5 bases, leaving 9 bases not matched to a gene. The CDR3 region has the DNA TGTGCCAGTAGTACAAGACAGGGGAAGATGGAGACCCAGTACTTC. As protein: CASSTRQGKMETQYF.

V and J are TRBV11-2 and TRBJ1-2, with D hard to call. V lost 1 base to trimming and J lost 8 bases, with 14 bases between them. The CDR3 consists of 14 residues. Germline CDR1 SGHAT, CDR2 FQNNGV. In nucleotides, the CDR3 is TGTGCCAGCAGCTTAGTGGTTGGCGCCGGGGGCTACACCTTC. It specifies CASSLVVGAGGYTF.

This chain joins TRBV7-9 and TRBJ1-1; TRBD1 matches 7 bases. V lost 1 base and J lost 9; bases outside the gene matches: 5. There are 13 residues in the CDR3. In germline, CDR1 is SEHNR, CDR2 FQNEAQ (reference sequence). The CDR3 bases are TGTGCCAGCAGCTTAGGAGGACAGGTAAAAGCTTTCTTT. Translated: CASSLGGQVKAFF.

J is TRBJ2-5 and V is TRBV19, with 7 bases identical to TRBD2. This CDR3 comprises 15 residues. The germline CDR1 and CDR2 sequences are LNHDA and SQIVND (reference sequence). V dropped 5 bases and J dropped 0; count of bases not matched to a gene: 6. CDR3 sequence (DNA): TGTGCCAGTAGTCGCGTTAGCGGGTACCAAGAGACCCAGTACTTC. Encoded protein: CASSRVSGYQETQYF.

In nucleotides, the CDR3 is TGTGCTAGTGGCCGCGGGAGCACAGATACGCAGTATTTT. Translating it yields CASGRGSTDTQYF. The chain couples TRBV12-5 to TRBJ2-3, with a weak D call TRBD2 (5 bases). Germline CDR1 LGHNT, CDR2 FRNRAP. The CDR3 sequence is 13 residues long. V gave up 6 bases and J gave up 0 bases, with 7 bases separating them.

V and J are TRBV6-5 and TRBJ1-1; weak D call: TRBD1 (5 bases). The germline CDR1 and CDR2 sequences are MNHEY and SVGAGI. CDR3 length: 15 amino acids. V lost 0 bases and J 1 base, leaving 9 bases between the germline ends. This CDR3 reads CASSYSLRENTEAFF. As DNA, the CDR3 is TGTGCCAGCAGTTACTCACTCAGGGAGAACACTGAAGCTTTCTTT.

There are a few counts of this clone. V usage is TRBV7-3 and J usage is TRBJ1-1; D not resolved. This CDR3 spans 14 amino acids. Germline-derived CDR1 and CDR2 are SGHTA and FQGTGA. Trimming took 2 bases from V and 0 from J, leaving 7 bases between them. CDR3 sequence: CASSLHSLNTEAFF. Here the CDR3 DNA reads TGTGCCAGCAGCTTACACAGCTTGAACACTGAAGCTTTCTTT.

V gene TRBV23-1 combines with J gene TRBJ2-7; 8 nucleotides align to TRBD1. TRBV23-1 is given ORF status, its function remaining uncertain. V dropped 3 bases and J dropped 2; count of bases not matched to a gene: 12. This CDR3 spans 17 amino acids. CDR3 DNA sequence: TGCGCCAGCAGTCATTCTCCAATCGACAGGGGCCCCTACGAGCAGTACTTC. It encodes CASSHSPIDRGPYEQYF.